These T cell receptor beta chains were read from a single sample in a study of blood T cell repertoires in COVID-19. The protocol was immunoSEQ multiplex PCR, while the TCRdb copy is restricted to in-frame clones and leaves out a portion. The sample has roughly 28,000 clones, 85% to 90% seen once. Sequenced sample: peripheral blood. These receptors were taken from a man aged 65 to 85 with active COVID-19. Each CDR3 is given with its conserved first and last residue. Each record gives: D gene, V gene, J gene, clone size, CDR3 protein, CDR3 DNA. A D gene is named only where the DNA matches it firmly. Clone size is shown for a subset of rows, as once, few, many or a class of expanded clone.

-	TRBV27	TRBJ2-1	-	CASRKQGSYNEQFF	TGTGCCAGCAGGAAACAGGGCTCCTACAATGAGCAGTTCTTC
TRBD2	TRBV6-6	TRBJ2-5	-	CASIILAGQETQYF	TGTGCCAGCATAATACTAGCGGGGCAAGAGACCCAGTACTTC
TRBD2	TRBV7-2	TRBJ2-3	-	CASSFGGGTSADTQYF	TGTGCCAGCAGCTTCGGCGGGGGGACCAGCGCAGATACGCAGTATTTT
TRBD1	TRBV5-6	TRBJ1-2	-	CASSYQGDGYTF	TGTGCCAGCAGCTACCAGGGGGATGGCTACACCTTC
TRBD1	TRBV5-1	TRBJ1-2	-	CASSFEGQGAYGYTF	TGCGCCAGCAGCTTCGAAGGACAGGGAGCCTATGGCTACACCTTC
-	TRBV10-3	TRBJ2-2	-	CAISDRQEYTGELFF	TGTGCCATCAGTGACCGACAGGAGTACACCGGGGAGCTGTTTTTT
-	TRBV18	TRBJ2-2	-	CASSPRGGNTGELFF	TGTGCCAGCTCACCCCGGGGTGGGAACACCGGGGAGCTGTTTTTT
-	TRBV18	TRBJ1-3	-	CASSPSAGKAGNTIYF	TGTGCCAGCTCACCATCGGCAGGGAAGGCTGGAAACACCATATATTTT
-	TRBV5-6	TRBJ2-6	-	CASSLIVAGANVLTF	TGTGCCAGCAGCTTGATAGTAGCTGGGGCCAACGTCCTGACTTTC
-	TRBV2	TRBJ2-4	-	CASSLEGARNIQYF	TGTGCCAGCAGTTTGGAGGGGGCCAGAAACATTCAGTACTTC
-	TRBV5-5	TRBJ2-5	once	CASSLGGSETQYF	TGTGCCAGCAGCTTAGGGGGATCAGAGACCCAGTACTTC
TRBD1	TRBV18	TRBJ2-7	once	CASSPRRQGSSEQYF	TGTGCCAGCTCACCAAGGAGACAGGGCAGTAGTGAGCAGTACTTC
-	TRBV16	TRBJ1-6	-	CASSQGNRFLDSPLHF	TGTGCCAGCAGCCAAGGCAACAGGTTCCTGGATTCACCCCTCCACTTT
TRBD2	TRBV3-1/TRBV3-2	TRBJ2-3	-	CASSPSGGGRTDTQYF	TGTGCCAGCAGCCCCTCGGGCGGGGGACGCACAGATACGCAGTATTTT
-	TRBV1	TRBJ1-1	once	CTSSRYRANTEAFF	TGCACCAGCAGCCGGTACAGGGCGAACACTGAAGCTTTCTTT
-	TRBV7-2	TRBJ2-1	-	CASSLGGGTYNEQFF	TGTGCCAGCAGCTTAGGTGGGGGGACGTACAATGAGCAGTTCTTC
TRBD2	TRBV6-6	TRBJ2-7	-	CASSYSGGLYEQYF	TGTGCCAGCAGTTACAGCGGGGGCCTCTACGAGCAGTACTTC
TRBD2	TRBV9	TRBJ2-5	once	CASSAPSGGAETQYF	TGTGCCAGCAGCGCTCCTAGCGGGGGGGCGGAGACCCAGTACTTC
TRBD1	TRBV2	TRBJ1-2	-	CASTSGGYGYTF	TGTGCCAGCACCTCAGGGGGTTATGGCTACACCTTC
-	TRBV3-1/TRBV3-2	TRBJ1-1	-	CASSQESRVTEAFF	TGTGCCAGCAGCCAAGAATCGCGGGTTACTGAAGCTTTCTTT
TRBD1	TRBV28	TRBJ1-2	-	CASTLGTGGQAGYTF	TGTGCCAGCACCTTAGGGACAGGGGGCCAGGCGGGCTACACCTTC
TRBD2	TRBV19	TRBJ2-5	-	CASSIGGGGPEETQYF	TGTGCCAGTAGTATAGGTGGCGGGGGGCCGGAAGAGACCCAGTACTTC
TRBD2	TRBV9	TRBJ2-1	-	CASSVALLAGPEGEQFF	TGTGCCAGCAGCGTAGCTCTCCTAGCGGGGCCAGAGGGTGAGCAGTTCTTC
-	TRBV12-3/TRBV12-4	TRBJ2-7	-	CASSFRKEGEQYF	TGTGCCAGCAGTTTCAGGAAAGAGGGCGAGCAGTACTTC
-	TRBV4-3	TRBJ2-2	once	CASSPGPSRWRLFF	TGCGCCAGCAGCCCAGGGCCCAGCCGCTGGAGGCTGTTTTTT
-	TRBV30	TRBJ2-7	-	CAWSWQVPYEQYF	TGTGCCTGGAGTTGGCAGGTACCCTACGAGCAGTACTTC
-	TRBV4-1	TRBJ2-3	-	CASSQVGGRTDTQYF	TGCGCCAGCAGCCAAGTAGGCGGTCGCACAGATACGCAGTATTTT
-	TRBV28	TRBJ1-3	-	CASIGGDGNTIYF	TGTGCCAGCATCGGGGGGGATGGAAACACCATATATTTT
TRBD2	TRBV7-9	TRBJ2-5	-	CASSLGVAGDQETQYF	TGTGCCAGCAGCCTCGGGGTAGCGGGGGACCAAGAGACCCAGTACTTC
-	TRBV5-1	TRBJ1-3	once	CASSLTGTGNTIYF	TGCGCCAGCAGCTTGACAGGGACAGGAAACACCATATATTTT
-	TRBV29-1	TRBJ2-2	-	CSVVEGAGAPRRGGELFF	TGCAGCGTTGTAGAGGGCGCGGGGGCCCCTCGGCGTGGCGGGGAGCTGTTTTTT
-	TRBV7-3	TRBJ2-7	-	CASSLRGGAEQYF	TGTGCCAGCAGCTTAAGGGGGGGGGCGGAGCAGTACTTC
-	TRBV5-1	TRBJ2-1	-	CASSQVGYNEQFF	TGCGCCAGCAGCCAGGTCGGCTACAATGAGCAGTTCTTC
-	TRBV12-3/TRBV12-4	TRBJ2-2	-	CASRFQGWELFF	TGTGCCAGCAGATTTCAGGGATGGGAGCTGTTTTTT
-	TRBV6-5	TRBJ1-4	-	CASRGEGNEKLFF	TGTGCCAGCAGGGGGGAGGGTAATGAAAAACTGTTTTTT
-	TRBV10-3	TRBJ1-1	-	CAISEPGWGPSNTEAFF	TGTGCCATCAGTGAGCCGGGTTGGGGGCCATCGAACACTGAAGCTTTCTTT
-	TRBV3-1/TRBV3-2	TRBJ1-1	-	CASSNSGTEAFF	TGTGCCAGCAGCAACTCGGGAACTGAAGCTTTCTTT
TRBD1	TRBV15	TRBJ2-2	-	CATSRDRRDSNTGELFF	TGTGCCACCAGCAGAGATCGACGGGACAGTAACACCGGGGAGCTGTTTTTT
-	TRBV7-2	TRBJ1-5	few	CASSFLSQPQHF	TGTGCCAGCAGCTTTCTTTCTCAGCCCCAGCATTTT
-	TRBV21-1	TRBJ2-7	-	CASRSQRLFYSSSYEQYF	TGTGCCAGCAGATCGCAAAGATTATTCTACAGTAGCTCCTACGAGCAGTACTTC
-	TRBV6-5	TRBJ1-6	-	CASSYSTPGGPSPLHF	TGTGCCAGCAGTTACTCGACACCAGGAGGTCCATCACCCCTCCACTTT
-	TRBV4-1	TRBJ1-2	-	CASSQDSAGLMGYTF	TGCGCCAGCAGCCAAGACAGCGCGGGGTTAATGGGCTACACCTTC